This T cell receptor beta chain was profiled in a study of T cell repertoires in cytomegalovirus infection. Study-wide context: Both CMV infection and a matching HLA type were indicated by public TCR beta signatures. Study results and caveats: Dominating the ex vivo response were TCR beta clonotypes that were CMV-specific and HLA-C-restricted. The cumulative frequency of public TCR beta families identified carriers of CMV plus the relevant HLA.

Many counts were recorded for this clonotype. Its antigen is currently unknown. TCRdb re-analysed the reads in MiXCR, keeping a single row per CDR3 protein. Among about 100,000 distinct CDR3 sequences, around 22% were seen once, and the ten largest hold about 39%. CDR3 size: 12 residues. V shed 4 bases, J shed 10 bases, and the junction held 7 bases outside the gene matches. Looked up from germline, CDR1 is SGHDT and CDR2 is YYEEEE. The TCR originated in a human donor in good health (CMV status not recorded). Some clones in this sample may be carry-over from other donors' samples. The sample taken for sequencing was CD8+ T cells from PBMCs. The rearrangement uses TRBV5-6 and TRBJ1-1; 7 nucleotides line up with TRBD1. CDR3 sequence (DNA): TGTGCCAGCAGCCTAGGAGGGGGCCGAGCTTTCTTT. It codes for CASSLGGGRAFF.